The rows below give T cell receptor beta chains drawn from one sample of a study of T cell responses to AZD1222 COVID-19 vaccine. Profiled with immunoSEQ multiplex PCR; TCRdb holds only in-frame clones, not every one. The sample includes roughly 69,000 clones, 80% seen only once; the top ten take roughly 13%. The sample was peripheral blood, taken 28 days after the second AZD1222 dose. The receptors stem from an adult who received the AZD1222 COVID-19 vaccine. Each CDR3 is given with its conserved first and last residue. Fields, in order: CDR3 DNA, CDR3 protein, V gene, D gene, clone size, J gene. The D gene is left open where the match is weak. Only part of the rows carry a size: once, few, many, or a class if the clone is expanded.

CDR3 DNA: TGTGCGACTATAAGCTCCTACAATGAGCAGTTCTTC; CDR3 protein: CATISSYNEQFF; V gene: TRBV7-9; D gene: .; clone size: few; J gene: TRBJ2-1
CDR3 DNA: TGCGCCAGCAGCCAAGACGTGGGAGAGACCCAGTACTTC; CDR3 protein: CASSQDVGETQYF; V gene: TRBV4-3; D gene: .; clone size: .; J gene: TRBJ2-5
CDR3 DNA: TGCGCCAGCAGCCTGTCTAACGGGGGGGCCTACGAGCAGTACTTC; CDR3 protein: CASSLSNGGAYEQYF; V gene: TRBV4-1; D gene: TRBD2; clone size: .; J gene: TRBJ2-7
CDR3 DNA: TGTGCCATCAACAACATCGGGAGGGGGAGCGGCGAGCAGTACTTC; CDR3 protein: CAINNIGRGSGEQYF; V gene: TRBV10-3; D gene: TRBD2; clone size: .; J gene: TRBJ2-7
CDR3 DNA: TGTGCCAGCAGCTCAGGACAATTTGCGAATGAGCAGTTCTTC; CDR3 protein: CASSSGQFANEQFF; V gene: TRBV7-9; D gene: .; clone size: few; J gene: TRBJ2-1
CDR3 DNA: TGTGCCAGCAGCCCAGGGACAGGGAGGACTTTGGGCACTGAAGCTTTCTTT; CDR3 protein: CASSPGTGRTLGTEAFF; V gene: TRBV7-9; D gene: TRBD1; clone size: once; J gene: TRBJ1-1
CDR3 DNA: TGTGCCAGTGGATCGAATACCTACGAGCAGTACTTC; CDR3 protein: CASGSNTYEQYF; V gene: TRBV6-5; D gene: .; clone size: once; J gene: TRBJ2-7
CDR3 DNA: TGTGCCAGCATGGGGGCCACCGACGAGCAGTACTTC; CDR3 protein: CASMGATDEQYF; V gene: TRBV6-5; D gene: .; clone size: once; J gene: TRBJ2-7
CDR3 DNA: TGTGCCAGCAGCCTAGCGCGGTGCCTAAGCACAGATACGCAGTATTTT; CDR3 protein: CASSLARCLSTDTQYF; V gene: TRBV7-6; D gene: .; clone size: .; J gene: TRBJ2-3
CDR3 DNA: TGTGCCAGCAGCTTCTTGGACAGGGGAAGTGAAGGCGGGGAGCTGTTTTTT; CDR3 protein: CASSFLDRGSEGGELFF; V gene: TRBV7-9; D gene: TRBD1; clone size: .; J gene: TRBJ2-2
CDR3 DNA: TGTGCCAGCAGCCCTTGGACTAGCGGGGGTGGCGAGCAGTTCTTC; CDR3 protein: CASSPWTSGGGEQFF; V gene: TRBV7-9; D gene: TRBD2; clone size: .; J gene: TRBJ2-1
CDR3 DNA: TGTGCCAGCAGCTACGACAGGAACTATGGCTACACCTTC; CDR3 protein: CASSYDRNYGYTF; V gene: TRBV7-2; D gene: .; clone size: .; J gene: TRBJ1-2
CDR3 DNA: TGCAGCGCCGCCGGGACAGCTCTCTCCACCGGGGAGCTGTTTTTT; CDR3 protein: CSAAGTALSTGELFF; V gene: TRBV29-1; D gene: TRBD1; clone size: .; J gene: TRBJ2-2
CDR3 DNA: TGCGCCAGCAGCAACCCGGACGGCGCTGAAGCTTTCTTT; CDR3 protein: CASSNPDGAEAFF; V gene: TRBV5-1; D gene: .; clone size: .; J gene: TRBJ1-1
CDR3 DNA: TGCAGCGTTGAAGATCTAGGAAGCTATGGCTACACCTTC; CDR3 protein: CSVEDLGSYGYTF; V gene: TRBV29-1; D gene: .; clone size: .; J gene: TRBJ1-2
CDR3 DNA: TGTGCCTGGAGACTTCAGTCCTCTGGAAACACCATATATTTT; CDR3 protein: CAWRLQSSGNTIYF; V gene: TRBV30; D gene: .; clone size: .; J gene: TRBJ1-3
CDR3 DNA: TGCGCCAGCAGTGAGTCGATCCGGGACAGGGGGCATGGCTACACCTTC; CDR3 protein: CASSESIRDRGHGYTF; V gene: TRBV10-2; D gene: TRBD1; clone size: .; J gene: TRBJ1-2
CDR3 DNA: TGTGCCAGCAGCCAAGTGTCCGCCTACGAGCAGTACTTC; CDR3 protein: CASSQVSAYEQYF; V gene: TRBV14; D gene: .; clone size: .; J gene: TRBJ2-7
CDR3 DNA: TGTGCCACCAGTGTTCAGGGAACAGATACGCAGTATTTT; CDR3 protein: CATSVQGTDTQYF; V gene: TRBV24-1; D gene: .; clone size: .; J gene: TRBJ2-3
CDR3 DNA: TGTGCCAGCTCACCGCCTGTTGGATGGGACTATGGCTACACCTTC; CDR3 protein: CASSPPVGWDYGYTF; V gene: TRBV18; D gene: .; clone size: .; J gene: TRBJ1-2
CDR3 DNA: TGTGCCAGCGGTCCCCAAGGGAAGGATGGCTACACCTTC; CDR3 protein: CASGPQGKDGYTF; V gene: TRBV5-4; D gene: .; clone size: few; J gene: TRBJ1-2
CDR3 DNA: TGTGCCAGCAGCTTTCGGTCCGGGGAGGGCACCGGGGAGCTGTTTTTT; CDR3 protein: CASSFRSGEGTGELFF; V gene: TRBV7-9; D gene: TRBD2; clone size: .; J gene: TRBJ2-2